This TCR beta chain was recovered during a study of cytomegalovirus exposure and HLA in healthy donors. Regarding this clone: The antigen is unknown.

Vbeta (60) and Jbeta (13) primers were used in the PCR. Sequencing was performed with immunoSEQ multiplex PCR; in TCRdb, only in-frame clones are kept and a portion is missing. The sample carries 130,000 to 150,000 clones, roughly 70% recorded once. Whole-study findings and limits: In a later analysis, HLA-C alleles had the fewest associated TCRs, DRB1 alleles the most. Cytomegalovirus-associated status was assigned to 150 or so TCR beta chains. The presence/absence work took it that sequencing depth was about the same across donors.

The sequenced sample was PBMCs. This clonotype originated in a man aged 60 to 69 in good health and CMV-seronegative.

The CDR3 coding sequence is TGTGCCAGCAGTGACGTGGGTAGCTTGGACGAGCAGTACTTC. This codes for CASSDVGSLDEQYF. The genes are TRBV25-1 and TRBJ2-7; D remains unclear. The length of the CDR3 is 14 residues. Trimming stripped 3 bases from V and 5 bases from J, with 14 bases between. Germline CDR1 is MGHDK and CDR2 is SYGVNS.